The source of this TCR beta chain is a study of human T cells and chemical hapten exposure. Study information: Investigators sensitized about 2 cm by about 2 cm of upper inner arm skin with 2% DPC. The patient population, which was mostly female, had alopecia areata, totalis or universalis. Study-wide findings and caveats: DPC sensitization did not alter TCRs above 1 in 1000 frequency.

Documented time point: pre-sensitization, week 0. The treatment here: therapeutic diphenylcyclopropenone sensitization with weekly scalp DPC. Germline loops: CDR1 KGHSH, CDR2 LQKENI. This CDR3 spans 14 amino acids. The V end was cut by 3 bases, the J end by 6 bases, with 11 bases between. MiXCR was run by TCRdb on the RACE reads, yielding one entry per CDR3 protein. The sample holds tens of thousands of distinct CDR3 sequences; around 10% are singletons and the top ten take roughly 4%. This clonotype was observed a handful of times. Its antigen is still unknown. This sequence joins TRBV18 and TRBJ1-4; D not resolved. This receptor was taken from a woman in her thirties or forties with alopecia areata. Some clones in this sample may be carry-over from other donors' samples. Sequenced here: whole blood, sampled in connection with sensitization to the hapten diphenylcyclopropenone (DPC). This CDR3 is CASSPGPSHEKLFF. The CDR3 nucleotides read TGTGCCAGCTCACCGGGCCCCTCTCATGAAAAACTGTTTTTT.